Listed here are 14 T cell receptor beta chains from one sample, sequenced in a study of CD8 T cells in ankylosing spondylitis. TCRdb re-called the 5' RACE reads through MiXCR, storing one row per CDR3 protein. The sample includes about 130,000 distinct CDR3 sequences, roughly a tenth seen only once; the top ten take 2.5% to 3.5%. The specimen sequenced was blood, either unsorted or a sorted T cell fraction (not recorded which). The receptors were sampled from a male donor with ankylosing spondylitis or in good health (not recorded which).

For this clonotype: One junction end does not reproduce the germline sequence, and a read error may be involved. The chain recombines TRBV28 with TRBJ2-5, with TRBD2 matching over 13 bases. The CDR3 length is 15 residues. Germline values: CDR1 MDHEN, CDR2 SYDVKM. In DNA form, the CDR3 reads TGTGCCAGCAGTCCGAGGACTAGCGGGAGTTTTTCTGGGGACTTC. Residues: CASSPRTSGSFSGDF. Together with reference TRBV28 and TRBJ2-5, the CDR3 gives the full variable domain: DVKVTQSSRYLVKRTGEKVFLECVQDMDHENMFWYRQDPGLGLRLIYFSYDVKMKEKGDIPEGYSVSREKKERFSLILESASTNQTSMYLCASSPRTSGSFSGDFGPGTRLLVL.

This clonotype was recorded at least ten times. The chain carries TRBV5-1 and TRBJ1-2; D is possibly TRBD1 (5 bases). The ends were cut back, 3 bases at V and 8 bases at J, with 23 bases in the middle. Germline-derived CDR1 and CDR2 are SGHRS and YFSETQ. The CDR3 totals 16 residues. CDR3 in amino acids: CASSWEPGLGWFGYTF. Written as DNA, the CDR3 is TGCGCCAGCAGCTGGGAACCGGGACTAGGATGGTTCGGCTACACCTTC.

This clonotype was picked up many times. The chain carries TRBV30 and TRBJ2-1; 10 nucleotides agree with TRBD2. The CDR3 has 13 residues. Looked up from germline, CDR1 is GTSNPN and CDR2 is SVGIG (reference sequence). Germline trimming cut 4 bases from V and 9 bases from J; bases unmatched to any gene: 6. CDR3: CAWTSGSIGEQFF. CDR3 in DNA: TGTGCCTGGACTAGCGGGAGTATCGGTGAGCAGTTCTTC. Together with reference TRBV30 and TRBJ2-1, the CDR3 gives the full variable domain: SQTIHQWPATLVQPVGSPLSLECTVEGTSNPNLYWYRQAAGRGLQLLFYSVGIGQISSEVPQNLSASRPQDRQFILSSKKLLLSDSGFYLCAWTSGSIGEQFFGPGTRLTVL.

This clonotype occurred many times. This chain links TRBV29-1 with TRBJ2-2; the match to TRBD1 covers 7 bases. The CDR3 covers 14 residues. Germline CDR1 is SQVTM and CDR2 is ANQGSEA. V was clipped by 7 bases and J by 2 bases; unmatched bases: 7. The CDR3 here is CSATTGYNTGELFF. CDR3 nucleotide sequence: TGCAGCGCGACGACAGGGTATAACACCGGGGAGCTGTTTTTT.

This clonotype was counted at least ten times. The rearrangement uses TRBV9 and TRBJ2-6, with a tentative D call TRBD1 (5 bases). The germline V gene has CDR1 SGDLS and CDR2 YYNGEE. Trimming removed 0 bases at V and 2 bases at J, with 6 bases between. The CDR3 extends over 15 amino acids. The CDR3 loop reads CASSVEGAGANVLTF. Written as DNA, the CDR3 is TGTGCCAGCAGCGTAGAAGGGGCTGGGGCCAACGTCCTGACTTTC. The entire variable domain, with the rest obtained from reference TRBV9 and TRBJ2-6, is as follows: DSGVTQTPKHLITATGQRVTLRCSPRSGDLSVYWYQQSLDQGLQFLIQYYNGEERAKGNILERFSAQQFPDLHSELNLSSLELGDSALYFCASSVEGAGANVLTFGAGSRLTVL.

This clonotype was observed a handful of times. The V call is TRBV5-1, the J call TRBJ2-7, with 8 bases matching TRBD2. Germline loops: CDR1 SGHRS, CDR2 YFSETQ. The CDR3 consists of 16 residues. With 2 bases clipped from V and 4 bases from J, the junction kept 11 bases outside the gene matches. In nucleotides, the CDR3 is TGCGCCAGCAGCTTTAACCCCGGGGGGGCCGAATACGAGCAGTACTTC. Its protein is CASSFNPGGAEYEQYF.

This clonotype was detected many times. The J gene is TRBJ2-1, the V gene TRBV27; D is undetermined. Deletions cut 0 bases from V and 6 bases from J, with 15 bases between. The CDR3 is 16 amino acids. CDR1 is MNHEY, CDR2 SMNVEV, per germline (reference sequence). The CDR3 sequence: CASSLSHPRQSNEQFF. The DNA for the CDR3 is TGTGCCAGCAGTTTATCCCACCCGCGGCAGTCCAATGAGCAGTTCTTC.

This clonotype was counted many times. The chain has TRBV15 and TRBJ2-1; D is undetermined. Trimming removed 2 bases at V and 6 bases at J, with 14 bases between. Germline CDR1 is LNHNV and CDR2 is YYDKDF (reference sequence). CDR3 length: 15 amino acids. CDR3 loop: CATSRRASSSNEQFF. Written as DNA, the CDR3 is TGTGCCACCAGCAGAAGGGCTAGTTCATCCAATGAGCAGTTCTTC.

Ten or more counts support this clonotype. The chain joins TRBV20-1 to TRBJ2-3; D may be TRBD1 (7 bases). V lost 8 bases and J lost 0, with 15 bases in between. Germline loops: CDR1 DFQATT, CDR2 SNEGSKA (reference sequence). CDR3 length equals 14 residues. This CDR3 reads CSPGGQGSTDTQYF. In DNA, the CDR3 is TGCAGTCCAGGGGGGCAGGGGAGCACAGATACGCAGTATTTT.

V gene TRBV29-1 combines with J gene TRBJ2-4, with TRBD2 identical over 7 bases. J lost 2 bases, V lost 0 bases, and 7 bases had no gene match. This CDR3 has 16 residues. Germline V gives CDR1 SQVTM, CDR2 ANQGSEA. Here the CDR3 DNA reads TGCAGCGTTGAAGATTGGGGAGGGCGGACCAAAAACATTCAGTACTTC. Its protein is CSVEDWGGRTKNIQYF.

This chain links TRBV30 with TRBJ1-1, with unresolved D. The CDR3 runs to 11 residues. Trimming shortened V by 3 bases and J by 10 bases, and 12 bases separated the two germline ends. The V gene's germline CDR1 is GTSNPN and CDR2 SVGIG (reference sequence). CDR3 loop: CAWRLLVVAFF. CDR3 DNA: TGTGCCTGGAGGTTGTTGGTGGTAGCTTTCTTT.

A remark on this clonotype: Germline and junction disagree at one end, which may indicate a read error. V is TRBV4-3 and J is TRBJ2-5; no clear D. The CDR3 has 13 residues. Germline V lookup: CDR1 LGHNA, CDR2 YSLEER. The CDR3 DNA sequence: TGCGCCATCAGCCACCCAGGCAAGCCCCACCAGTACTTC. Residues: CAISHPGKPHQYF.

The rearrangement uses TRBV7-2 and TRBJ2-5; possible D gene TRBD2, 6 bases. Trimming stripped 5 bases from V and 5 bases from J, with 9 bases between. Looked up from germline, CDR1 is SGHTA and CDR2 is FQGNSA. The CDR3 runs to 12 residues. The chain's CDR3 is CASSRGRETQYF. CDR3 nucleotide sequence: TGTGCCAGCAGCCGTGGGAGGGAGACCCAGTACTTC.

This clonotype occurred many times. The rearrangement links TRBV4-3 to TRBJ2-1, with D possibly matching TRBD2 (5 bases). Germline V gene lookup returns CDR1 LGHNA and CDR2 YSLEER. The CDR3 runs 14 residues. Trimming took off 3 bases at V and 4 bases at J, with 10 bases between the two ends. In DNA, the CDR3 is TGCGCCAGCAGCCACACGGGGTCTTACAATGAGCAGTTCTTC. Protein: CASSHTGSYNEQFF.